Presented here are 11 T cell receptor beta chains from one specimen sequenced in a study of cytomegalovirus exposure and HLA in healthy donors. The study ran its PCR with 60 Vbeta and 13 Jbeta primers. Method: immunoSEQ multiplex PCR; TCRdb's copy keeps in-frame clones and lacks some. The table has more than 95,000 clones, 15% seen once. The sequenced sample consisted of PBMCs. The receptors were sampled from a female donor in good health and CMV-seronegative.

The chain uses TRBV7-9 and TRBJ1-1; D gene unclear. Germline values: CDR1 SEHNR, CDR2 FQNEAQ (reference sequence). There are 15 residues in the CDR3. With 5 bases removed from V and 2 bases from J, the gap between germline ends came to 15 bases. CDR3 protein: CASSPRTRGNTEAFF. The CDR3 nucleotides read TGTGCCAGCAGCCCAAGGACTCGTGGTAACACTGAAGCTTTCTTT.

This clone was observed a few times. The CDR3 sequence: CASSRDRGEHQPQHF. CDR3 in DNA: TGTGCCAGTAGTCGGGACAGGGGTGAGCATCAGCCCCAGCATTTT. The chain links TRBV19 to TRBJ1-5; 10 bases match TRBD1. CDR1 is LNHDA, CDR2 SQIVND, per germline (reference sequence). CDR3 length: 15 residues. Losses at the gene ends were 5 bases for V and 5 bases for J; bases not matched to a gene: 6.

This sequence joins TRBV25-1 and TRBJ1-2; 9 positions agree with TRBD1. The V gene end was trimmed by 1 base and the J gene end by 2 bases; junction bases not matched to a gene: 2. CDR3 length: 15 residues. CDR1 and CDR2 (germline): MGHDK, SYGVNS. The DNA of the CDR3 is TGTGCCAGCAGTGAATTCGGGACAGGGAACTATGGCTACACCTTC. Its protein is CASSEFGTGNYGYTF.

This clone was seen only a few times. The CDR3 here is CASSTNAGTANTEAFF. CDR3 in DNA: TGTGCCAGCTCAACCAACGCTGGGACAGCCAACACTGAAGCTTTCTTT. V and J are TRBV18 and TRBJ1-1, with 7 positions matching TRBD1. The CDR3 loop spans 16 amino acids. V lost 5 bases and J lost 2; bases outside the gene matches: 11. The germline gives CDR1 KGHSH, CDR2 LQKENI. Together with reference TRBV18 and TRBJ1-1, the CDR3 gives the full variable domain: NAGVMQNPRHLVRRRGQEARLRCSPMKGHSHVYWYRQLPEEGLKFMVYLQKENIIDESGMPKERFSAEFPKEGPSILRIQQVVRGDSAAYFCASSTNAGTANTEAFFGQGTRLTVV.

A few counts support this clone. This sample also contains other DNA sequences that code for the same CDR3. J is TRBJ1-5 and V is TRBV7-2; 7 bases fit TRBD1. The J segment lost 6 bases and the V segment lost 1 base, leaving 12 bases of the junction unmatched. The CDR3 is 17 amino acids. Germline CDR1 reads SGHTA; CDR2 reads FQGNSA. The CDR3 loop is CASSLVGQGGVGQPQHF. CDR3 DNA sequence: TGTGCCAGCAGCTTAGTTGGGCAGGGGGGCGTAGGTCAGCCCCAGCATTTT.

The chain links TRBV29-1 to TRBJ2-7; D is unresolved. CDR1 SQVTM and CDR2 ANQGSEA come from the germline V gene. The CDR3 loop spans 13 amino acids. The V end was cut by 4 bases, the J end by 0 bases, with 10 bases between. CDR3 DNA sequence: TGCAGCGTTGGACAACCCGGCTCCTACGAGCAGTACTTC. Protein: CSVGQPGSYEQYF.

V and J are TRBV27 and TRBJ2-4, with TRBD2 identical over 7 bases. The CDR3 loop spans 19 amino acids. Germline trimming cut 5 bases from V and 0 bases from J; bases unmatched to any gene: 16. CDR1 and CDR2 from the germline V gene are MNHEY and SMNVEV (reference sequence). In nucleotides, the CDR3 is TGTGCCAGCAGTCCCGTTTGGGCGGGAGAGGTTATAGCCAAAAACATTCAGTACTTC. Its translation: CASSPVWAGEVIAKNIQYF.

This clone was counted a few times. The V call is TRBV14, the J call TRBJ2-7; D not certain. Germline assignment: CDR1 SGHDN and CDR2 FVKESK. The CDR3 spans 12 residues. V was cut by 1 base and J by 3 bases, with 4 bases left in between. The CDR3 DNA reads as TGTGCCAGCAGCCAAGCTAGCTACGAGCAGTACTTC. Residues: CASSQASYEQYF. Drawing the rest from reference TRBV14 and TRBJ2-7, the complete variable domain is EAGVTQFPSHSVIEKGQTVTLRCDPISGHDNLYWYRRVMGKEIKFLLHFVKESKQDESGMPNNRFLAERTGGTYSTLKVQPAELEDSGVYFCASSQASYEQYFGPGTRLTVT.

CDR3 DNA sequence: TGTGCCAGCACCCCGACAGGGAATGTAAATCAGCCCCAGCATTTT. Amino acids: CASTPTGNVNQPQHF. The chain uses TRBV7-2 and TRBJ1-5; 7 bases are shared with TRBD1. Trimming removed 7 bases from V and 4 bases from J; junction bases left unmatched: 10. There are 15 residues in the CDR3. Germline CDR1 reads SGHTA; CDR2 reads FQGNSA.

This clone has only a few counts. This CDR3 reads CASIPQTETSNQPQHF. The CDR3 DNA follows: TGTGCCAGTATCCCCCAGACTGAAACTAGCAATCAGCCCCAGCATTTT. The chain uses TRBV19 and TRBJ1-5; no reliable D call. V was clipped by 7 bases and J by 0 bases, with 16 bases between them. Germline-derived CDR1 and CDR2 are LNHDA and SQIVND (reference sequence). The CDR3 sequence is 16 residues long.

The chain has TRBV28 and TRBJ2-7; D is unclear. Germline V gene data show CDR1 as MDHEN and CDR2 as SYDVKM. CDR3 length equals 13 residues. The germline V and J ends were trimmed by 7 bases and 2 bases, with 12 bases remaining between them. The CDR3 spells CASKKQSTYEQYF. Written as DNA, the CDR3 is TGTGCCAGCAAGAAGCAAAGCACCTACGAGCAGTACTTC.